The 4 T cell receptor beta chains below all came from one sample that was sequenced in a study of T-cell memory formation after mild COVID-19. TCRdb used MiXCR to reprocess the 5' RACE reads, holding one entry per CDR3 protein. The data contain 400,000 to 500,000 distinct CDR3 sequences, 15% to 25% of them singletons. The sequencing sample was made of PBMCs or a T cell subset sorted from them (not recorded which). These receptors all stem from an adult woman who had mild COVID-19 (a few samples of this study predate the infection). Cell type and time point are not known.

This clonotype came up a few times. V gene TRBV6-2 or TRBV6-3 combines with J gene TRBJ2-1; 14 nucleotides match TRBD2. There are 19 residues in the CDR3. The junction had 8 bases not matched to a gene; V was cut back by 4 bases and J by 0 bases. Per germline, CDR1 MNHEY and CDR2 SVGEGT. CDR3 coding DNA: TGTGCCAGCAGTTTTCTAGGTGGGACTAGCGGGAGCTCCTACAATGAGCAGTTCTTC. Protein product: CASSFLGGTSGSSYNEQFF.

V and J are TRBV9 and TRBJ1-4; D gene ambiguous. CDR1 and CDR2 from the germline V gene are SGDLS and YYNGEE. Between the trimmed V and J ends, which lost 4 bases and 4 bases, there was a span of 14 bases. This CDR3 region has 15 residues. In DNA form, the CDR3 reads TGTGCCAGCAGCTTCCAGGTGGGGTATAATGAAAAACTGTTTTTT. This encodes CASSFQVGYNEKLFF.

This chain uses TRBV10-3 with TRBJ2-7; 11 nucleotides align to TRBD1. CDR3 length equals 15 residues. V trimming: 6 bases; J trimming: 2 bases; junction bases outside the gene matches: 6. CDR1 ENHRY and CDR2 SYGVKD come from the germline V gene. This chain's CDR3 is CAIRFGTGGTYEQYF. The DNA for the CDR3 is TGTGCCATCAGATTCGGGACAGGGGGTACCTACGAGCAGTACTTC.

CDR3 sequence: CASWKVVLPYEQYF. The CDR3 DNA reads TGTGCCAGCTGGAAAGTAGTTCTTCCCTACGAGCAGTACTTC. This chain connects TRBV27 to TRBJ2-7; D is unresolved. The CDR3 is 14 amino acids. In germline, CDR1 is MNHEY, CDR2 SMNVEV (reference sequence). The ends were cut back, 8 bases at V and 2 bases at J, with 16 bases in the middle.